This entry lists 12 T cell receptor beta chains sequenced from one sample in a study of early T cells in non-severe SARS-CoV-2 infection. MiXCR was run by TCRdb on the 5' RACE reads, yielding one entry per CDR3 protein. Of tens of thousands of distinct CDR3 sequences listed, roughly 5.8% are singletons. What was sequenced was whole blood. Receptors originate from an adult who was a healthcare worker with PCR-confirmed SARS-CoV-2 infection or an uninfected control (not recorded which).

The chain recombines TRBV27 with TRBJ2-1; 8 bases line up with TRBD2. Losses at the gene ends were 8 bases for V and 4 bases for J; bases not matched to a gene: 7. The CDR3 runs to 14 residues. CDR1 is MNHEY, CDR2 SMNVEV, per germline (reference sequence). CDR3 sequence (DNA): TGTGCCAGCTCCGGGACTAGGGGGTACAATGAGCAGTTCTTC. The encoded protein is CASSGTRGYNEQFF.

The V and J genes are TRBV7-6 and TRBJ2-1; 7 bases match TRBD2. Germline lookup yields CDR1 SGHVS and CDR2 FNYEAQ. After removal of 5 bases from V and 0 bases from J, the junction contained 16 bases not matched to a gene. The CDR3 spans 19 residues. CDR3 nucleotides: TGTGCCAGCAGCCCAGTAGGTCTAGCGGCTACTAGCTCCTACAATGAGCAGTTCTTC. Protein sequence: CASSPVGLAATSSYNEQFF. The variable domain in full, completed from reference TRBV7-6 and TRBJ2-1, reads GAGVSQSPRYKVTKRGQDVALRCDPISGHVSLYWYRQALGQGPEFLTYFNYEAQQDKSGLPNDRFSAERPEGSISTLTIQRTEQRDSAMYRCASSPVGLAATSSYNEQFFGPGTRLTVL.

The rearrangement links TRBV9 to TRBJ1-2, with TRBD1 identical over 9 bases. The CDR3 contains 14 residues. V dropped 3 bases and J dropped 3; count of bases not matched to a gene: 3. The V gene's germline CDR1 is SGDLS and CDR2 YYNGEE. The chain's CDR3 is CASSAGTGYYGYTF. The CDR3 bases are TGTGCCAGCAGCGCCGGGACAGGGTACTATGGCTACACCTTC.

This clonotype was observed many times. The V call is TRBV5-1, the J call TRBJ1-1, with a weak D call TRBD1 (6 bases). Germline V lookup: CDR1 SGHRS, CDR2 YFSETQ. The CDR3 contains 14 residues. With 3 bases removed from V and 5 bases from J, the gap between germline ends came to 14 bases. CDR3 amino acids: CASSSYTGSTEAFF. Written as DNA, the CDR3 is TGCGCCAGCAGCTCCTATACAGGGTCTACTGAAGCTTTCTTT.

This clonotype appeared many times. The V gene is TRBV7-6, the J gene TRBJ2-1; 10 bases map to TRBD2. CDR3 length: 18 residues. Germline CDR1 and CDR2: SGHVS and FNYEAQ. V gave up 5 bases and J gave up 0 bases; unmatched junction bases: 10. DNA of the CDR3: TGTGCCAGCAGCCGACCGGGACTAGCGTCAAGCTCCTACAATGAGCAGTTCTTC. Translation: CASSRPGLASSSYNEQFF.

This clonotype was detected many times. The J gene is TRBJ2-7, the V gene TRBV9; TRBD1 is a possible D gene (5 bases). Germline-derived CDR1 and CDR2 are SGDLS and YYNGEE. There are 14 residues in the CDR3. The V end lost 4 bases, the J end lost 6 bases, and 17 bases lay between the germline ends. The chain's CDR3 is CASSSKWGSVEQYF. DNA of the CDR3: TGTGCCAGCAGCTCAAAATGGGGCAGCGTCGAGCAGTACTTC.

The chain carries TRBV3-1 and TRBJ2-4, with a possible D match to TRBD2 (6 bases). Germline CDR1 LGHDT, CDR2 YNNKEL (reference sequence). This CDR3 is built from 17 residues. Trimming removed 8 bases from V and 1 base from J, with 21 bases in between. The CDR3 DNA reads TGTGCCAGCGGGGAGGATACGACACCCCTTGCCAAAAACATTCAGTACTTC. It specifies CASGEDTTPLAKNIQYF.

This clonotype came up many times. The chain uses TRBV2 and TRBJ2-1, with D unresolved. The CDR3 has 12 amino acids. Germline V gene data show CDR1 as SNHLY and CDR2 as FYNNEI. V lost 6 bases, J lost 8 bases, and 11 bases lay in between. The DNA for the CDR3 is TGTGCCAGCAGGATCTATGGGGATGAGCAGTTCTTC. Protein product: CASRIYGDEQFF.

Many counts were recorded for this clonotype. The rearrangement uses TRBV28 and TRBJ2-2, with a possible D match to TRBD1 (6 bases). The germline V gene encodes CDR1 MDHEN and CDR2 SYDVKM. The CDR3 runs to 19 residues. V lost 8 bases and J 5 bases, leaving 30 bases between the germline ends. CDR3 protein: CASSKAPNLNRVVTGELFF. DNA for the CDR3: TGTGCCAGCTCCAAGGCCCCAAACCTCAACAGGGTGGTAACCGGGGAGCTGTTTTTT.

This clonotype has at least ten counts. The chain is built from TRBV4-1 and TRBJ1-1; D gene ambiguous. The CDR3 has 12 residues. The ends were cut back, 1 base at V and 7 bases at J, with 7 bases in the middle. CDR1 is MGHRA, CDR2 YSYEKL, per germline. As DNA, the CDR3 is TGCGCCAGCAGCCAAGGTGTCGGTGAAGCTTTCTTT. Encoded protein: CASSQGVGEAFF.

This clonotype was counted many times. V gene TRBV6-5 combines with J gene TRBJ2-1; TRBD1 might be the D (6 bases). Germline assignment: CDR1 MNHEY and CDR2 SVGAGI. Trimming shortened V by 2 bases and J by 7 bases, and 15 bases separated the two germline ends. This CDR3 has 15 amino acids. The CDR3: CASSYTQGIRNEQFF. In nucleotides, the CDR3 is TGTGCCAGCAGTTACACCCAGGGGATTAGGAATGAGCAGTTCTTC.

This clonotype was observed a few times. The genes are TRBV6-5 and TRBJ2-1; 8 positions agree with TRBD1. Unmatched junction bases numbered 7, after V lost 6 bases and J lost 3 bases. CDR3 length: 15 residues. Germline CDR1 is MNHEY and CDR2 is SVGAGI. The DNA of the CDR3 is TGTGCCAGCAGATCGACAGGGGCAGACTACAATGAGCAGTTCTTC. This codes for CASRSTGADYNEQFF.